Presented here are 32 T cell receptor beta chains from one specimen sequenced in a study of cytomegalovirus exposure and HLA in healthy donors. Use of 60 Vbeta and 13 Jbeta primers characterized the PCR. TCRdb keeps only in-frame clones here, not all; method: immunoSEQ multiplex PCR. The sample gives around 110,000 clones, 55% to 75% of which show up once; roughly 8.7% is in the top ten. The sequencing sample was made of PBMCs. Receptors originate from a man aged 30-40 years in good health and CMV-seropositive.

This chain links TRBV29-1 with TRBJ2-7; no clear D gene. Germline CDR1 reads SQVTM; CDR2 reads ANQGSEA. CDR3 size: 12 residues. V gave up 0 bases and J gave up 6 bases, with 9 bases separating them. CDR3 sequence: CSVEDQVREQYF. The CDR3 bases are TGCAGCGTTGAAGACCAGGTTCGCGAGCAGTACTTC.

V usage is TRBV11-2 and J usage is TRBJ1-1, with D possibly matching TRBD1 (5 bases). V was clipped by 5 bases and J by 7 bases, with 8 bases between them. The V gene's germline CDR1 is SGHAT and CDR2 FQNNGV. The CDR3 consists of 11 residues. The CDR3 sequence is CASSLGLEAFF. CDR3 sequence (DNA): TGTGCCAGCAGCCTGGGGCTTGAAGCTTTCTTT.

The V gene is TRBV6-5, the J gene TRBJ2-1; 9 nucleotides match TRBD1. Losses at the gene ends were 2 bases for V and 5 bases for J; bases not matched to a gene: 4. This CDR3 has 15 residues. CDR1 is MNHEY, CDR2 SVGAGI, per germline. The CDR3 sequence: CASSYRDREDNEQFF. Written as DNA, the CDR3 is TGTGCCAGCAGTTACCGGGACAGGGAGGACAATGAGCAGTTCTTC.

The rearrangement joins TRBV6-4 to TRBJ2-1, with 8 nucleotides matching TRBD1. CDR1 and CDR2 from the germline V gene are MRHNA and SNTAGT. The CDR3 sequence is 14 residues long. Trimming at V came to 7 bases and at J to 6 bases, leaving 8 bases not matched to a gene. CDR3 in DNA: TGTGCCAGCAAACAACAGGGGGTCTCCAATGAGCAGTTCTTC. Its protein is CASKQQGVSNEQFF.

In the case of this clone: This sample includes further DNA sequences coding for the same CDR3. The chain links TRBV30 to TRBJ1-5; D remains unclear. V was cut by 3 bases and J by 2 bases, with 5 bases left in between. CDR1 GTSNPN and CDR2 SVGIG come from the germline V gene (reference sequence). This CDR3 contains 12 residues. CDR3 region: CAWRQGNQPQHF. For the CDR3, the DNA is TGTGCCTGGAGGCAGGGCAATCAGCCCCAGCATTTT.

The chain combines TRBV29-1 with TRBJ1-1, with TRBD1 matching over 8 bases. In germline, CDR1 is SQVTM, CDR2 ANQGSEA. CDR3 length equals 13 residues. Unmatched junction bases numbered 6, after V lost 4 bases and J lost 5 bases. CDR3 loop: CSVGTGHLTEAFF. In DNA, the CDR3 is TGCAGCGTTGGGACAGGGCATCTTACTGAAGCTTTCTTT.

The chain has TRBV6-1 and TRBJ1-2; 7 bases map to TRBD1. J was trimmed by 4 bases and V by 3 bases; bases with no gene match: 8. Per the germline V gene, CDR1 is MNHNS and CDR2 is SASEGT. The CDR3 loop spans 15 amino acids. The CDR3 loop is CASSDESTGPYGYTF. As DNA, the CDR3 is TGTGCCAGCAGTGATGAGTCGACAGGGCCCTATGGCTACACCTTC.

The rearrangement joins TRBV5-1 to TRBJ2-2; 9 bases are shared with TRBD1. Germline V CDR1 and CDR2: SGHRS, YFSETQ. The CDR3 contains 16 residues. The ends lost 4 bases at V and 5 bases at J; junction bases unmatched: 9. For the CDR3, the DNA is TGCGCCAGCAGCCTAAGGACAGGGGCCGTAACCGGGGAGCTGTTTTTT. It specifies CASSLRTGAVTGELFF.

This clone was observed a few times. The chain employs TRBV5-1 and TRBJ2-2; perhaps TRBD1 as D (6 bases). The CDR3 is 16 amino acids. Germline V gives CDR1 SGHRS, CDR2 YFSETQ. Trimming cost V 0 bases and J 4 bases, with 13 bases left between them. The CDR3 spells CASSLAQGRRTGELFF. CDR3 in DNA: TGCGCCAGCAGCTTGGCCCAGGGGCGTCGCACCGGGGAGCTGTTTTTT.

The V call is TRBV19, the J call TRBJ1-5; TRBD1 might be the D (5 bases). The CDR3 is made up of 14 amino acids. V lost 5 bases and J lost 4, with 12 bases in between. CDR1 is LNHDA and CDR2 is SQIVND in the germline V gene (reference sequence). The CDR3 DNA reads TGTGCCAGTAGTGGCGGGGCAGGTAATCAGCCCCAGCATTTT. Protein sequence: CASSGGAGNQPQHF.

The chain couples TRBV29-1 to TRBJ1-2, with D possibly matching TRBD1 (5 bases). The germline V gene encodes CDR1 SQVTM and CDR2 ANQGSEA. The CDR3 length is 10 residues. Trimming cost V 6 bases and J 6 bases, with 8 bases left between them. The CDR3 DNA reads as TGCAGCGTCGTAGGGGATGGCTACACCTTC. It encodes CSVVGDGYTF.

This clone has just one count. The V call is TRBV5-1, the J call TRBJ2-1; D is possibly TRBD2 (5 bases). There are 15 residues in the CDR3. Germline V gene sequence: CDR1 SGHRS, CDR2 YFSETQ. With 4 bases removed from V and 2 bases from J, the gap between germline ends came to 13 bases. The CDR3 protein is CASSLAGGTYNEQFF. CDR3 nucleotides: TGCGCCAGCAGCCTAGCAGGAGGCACCTACAATGAGCAGTTCTTC.

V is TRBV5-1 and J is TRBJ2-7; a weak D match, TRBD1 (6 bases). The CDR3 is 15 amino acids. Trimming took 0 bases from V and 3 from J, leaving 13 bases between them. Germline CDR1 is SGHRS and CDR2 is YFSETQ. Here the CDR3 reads CASSLESGVGYEQYF. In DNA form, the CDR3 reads TGCGCCAGCAGCTTGGAGTCAGGGGTCGGCTACGAGCAGTACTTC.

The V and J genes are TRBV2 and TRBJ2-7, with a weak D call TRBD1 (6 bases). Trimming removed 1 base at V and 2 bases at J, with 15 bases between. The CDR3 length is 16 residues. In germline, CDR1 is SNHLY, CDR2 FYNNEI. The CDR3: CASSEGYRTATYEQYF. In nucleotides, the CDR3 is TGTGCCAGCAGTGAAGGGTATAGGACAGCAACCTACGAGCAGTACTTC.

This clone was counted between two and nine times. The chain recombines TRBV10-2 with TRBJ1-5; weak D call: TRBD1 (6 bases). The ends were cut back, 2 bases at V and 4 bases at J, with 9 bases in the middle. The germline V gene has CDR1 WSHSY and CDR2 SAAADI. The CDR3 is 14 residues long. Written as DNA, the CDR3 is TGCGCCAGCAGTGAGGGGAGGGGGAATCAGCCCCAGCATTTT. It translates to CASSEGRGNQPQHF.

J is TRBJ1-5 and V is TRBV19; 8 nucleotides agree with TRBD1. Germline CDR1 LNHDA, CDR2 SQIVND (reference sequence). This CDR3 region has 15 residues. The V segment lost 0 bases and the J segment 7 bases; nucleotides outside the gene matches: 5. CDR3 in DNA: TGTGCCAGTAGTATAGATCTCGGACAGGGCCAGCCCCAGCATTTT. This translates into CASSIDLGQGQPQHF. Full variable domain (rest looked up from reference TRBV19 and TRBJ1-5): DGGITQSPKYLFRKEGQNVTLSCEQNLNHDAMYWYRQDPGQGLRLIYYSQIVNDFQKGDIAEGYSVSREKKESFPLTVTSAQKNPTAFYLCASSIDLGQGQPQHFGDGTRLSIL.

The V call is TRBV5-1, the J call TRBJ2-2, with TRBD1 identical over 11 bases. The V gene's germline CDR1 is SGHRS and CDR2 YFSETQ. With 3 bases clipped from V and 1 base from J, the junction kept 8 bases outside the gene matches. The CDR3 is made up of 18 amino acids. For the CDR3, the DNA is TGCGCCAGCAGCTCGATCCCCGGGACAGGGGGGAACACCGGGGAGCTGTTTTTT. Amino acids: CASSSIPGTGGNTGELFF. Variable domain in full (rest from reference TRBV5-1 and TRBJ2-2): KAGVTQTPRYLIKTRGQQVTLSCSPISGHRSVSWYQQTPGQGLQFLFEYFSETQRNKGNFPGRFSGRQFSNSRSEMNVSTLELGDSALYLCASSSIPGTGGNTGELFFGEGSRLTVL.

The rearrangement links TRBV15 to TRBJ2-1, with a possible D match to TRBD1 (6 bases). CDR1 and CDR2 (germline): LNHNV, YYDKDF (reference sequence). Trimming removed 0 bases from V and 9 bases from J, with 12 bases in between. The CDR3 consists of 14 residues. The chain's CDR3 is CATSRDLGDTEQFF. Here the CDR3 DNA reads TGTGCCACCAGCAGAGATCTGGGGGACACTGAGCAGTTCTTC.

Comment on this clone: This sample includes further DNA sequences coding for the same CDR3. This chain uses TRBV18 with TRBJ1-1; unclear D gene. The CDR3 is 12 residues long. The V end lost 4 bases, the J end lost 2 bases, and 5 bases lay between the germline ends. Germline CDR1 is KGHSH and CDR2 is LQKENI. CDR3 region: CASSRVNTEAFF. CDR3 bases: TGTGCCAGCTCACGCGTAAACACTGAAGCTTTCTTT.

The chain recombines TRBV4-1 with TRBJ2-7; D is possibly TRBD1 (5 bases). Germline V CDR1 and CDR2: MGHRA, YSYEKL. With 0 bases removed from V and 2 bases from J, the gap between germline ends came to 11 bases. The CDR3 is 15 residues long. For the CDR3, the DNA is TGCGCCAGCAGCCAAGATTGGGCCAGGGCCTACGAGCAGTACTTC. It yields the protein CASSQDWARAYEQYF.

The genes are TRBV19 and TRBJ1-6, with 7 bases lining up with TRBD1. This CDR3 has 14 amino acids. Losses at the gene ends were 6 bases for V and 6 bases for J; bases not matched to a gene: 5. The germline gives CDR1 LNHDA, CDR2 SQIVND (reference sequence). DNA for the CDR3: TGTGCCAGTAGAAATAACAGGGGTAATTCACCCCTCCACTTT. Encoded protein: CASRNNRGNSPLHF.

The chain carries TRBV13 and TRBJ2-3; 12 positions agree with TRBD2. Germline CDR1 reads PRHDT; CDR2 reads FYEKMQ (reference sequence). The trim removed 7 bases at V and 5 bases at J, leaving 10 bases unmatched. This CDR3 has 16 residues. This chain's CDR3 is CASTLPSGGVGDTQYF. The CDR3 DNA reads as TGTGCCAGCACCCTACCTAGCGGGGGGGTTGGAGATACGCAGTATTTT.

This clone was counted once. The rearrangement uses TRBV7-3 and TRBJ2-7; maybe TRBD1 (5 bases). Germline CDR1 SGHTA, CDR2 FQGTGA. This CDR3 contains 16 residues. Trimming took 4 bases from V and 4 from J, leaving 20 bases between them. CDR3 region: CASSSLMSWGLYEQYV. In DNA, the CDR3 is TGTGCCAGCAGCTCATTAATGTCCTGGGGCCTGTACGAGCAGTACGTC.

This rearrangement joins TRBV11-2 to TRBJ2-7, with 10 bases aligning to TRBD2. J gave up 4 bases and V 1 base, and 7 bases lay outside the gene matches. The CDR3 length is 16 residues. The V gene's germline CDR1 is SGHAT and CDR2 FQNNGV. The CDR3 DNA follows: TGTGCCAGCAGCTTAGGTAGCGGGAGGTTAGGATACGAGCAGTACGTC. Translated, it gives CASSLGSGRLGYEQYV.

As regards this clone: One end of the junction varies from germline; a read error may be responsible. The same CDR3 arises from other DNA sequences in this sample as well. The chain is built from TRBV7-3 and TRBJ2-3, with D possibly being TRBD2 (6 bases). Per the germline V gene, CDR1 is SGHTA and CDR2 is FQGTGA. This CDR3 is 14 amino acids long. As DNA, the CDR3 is TGTGCCAGTAGCTTTAGCGGCAGCACAGATACGCAGTATTTT. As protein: CASSFSGSTDTQYF.

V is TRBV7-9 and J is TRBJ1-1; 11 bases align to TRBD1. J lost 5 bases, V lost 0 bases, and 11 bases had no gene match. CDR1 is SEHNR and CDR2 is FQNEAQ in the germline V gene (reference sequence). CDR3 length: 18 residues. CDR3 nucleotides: TGTGCCAGCAGCTTAGCTCATGGAGGACAGGGGGCCAATACTGAAGCTTTCTTT. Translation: CASSLAHGGQGANTEAFF.

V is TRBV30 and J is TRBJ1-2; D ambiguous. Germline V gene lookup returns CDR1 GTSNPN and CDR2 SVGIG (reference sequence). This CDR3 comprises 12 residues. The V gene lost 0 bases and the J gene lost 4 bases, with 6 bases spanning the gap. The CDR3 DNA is TGTGCCTGGAGTGTTTCTGTCTATGGCTACACCTTC. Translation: CAWSVSVYGYTF. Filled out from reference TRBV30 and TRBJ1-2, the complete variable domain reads SQTIHQWPATLVQPVGSPLSLECTVEGTSNPNLYWYRQAAGRGLQLLFYSVGIGQISSEVPQNLSASRPQDRQFILSSKKLLLSDSGFYLCAWSVSVYGYTFGSGTRLTVV.

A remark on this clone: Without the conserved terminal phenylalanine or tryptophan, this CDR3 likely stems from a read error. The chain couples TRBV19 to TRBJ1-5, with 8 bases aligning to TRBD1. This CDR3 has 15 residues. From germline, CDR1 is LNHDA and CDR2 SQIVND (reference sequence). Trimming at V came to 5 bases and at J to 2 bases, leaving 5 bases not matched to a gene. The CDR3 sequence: CASSSARGRNQPQHS. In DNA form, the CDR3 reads TGTGCCAGTAGTTCCGCCAGGGGGCGCAATCAGCCCCAGCATTCT.

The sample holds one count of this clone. The CDR3 sequence: CASSLGLDSTREQYF. The CDR3 region has the DNA TGTGCCAGCAGCTTGGGGTTGGACAGTACCCGGGAGCAGTACTTC. The rearrangement links TRBV5-8 to TRBJ2-7; D perhaps matches TRBD1 (6 bases). Trimming removed 0 bases at V and 7 bases at J, with 17 bases between. The CDR3 consists of 15 residues. CDR1 is SGHTS and CDR2 is YDEGEE in the germline V gene.

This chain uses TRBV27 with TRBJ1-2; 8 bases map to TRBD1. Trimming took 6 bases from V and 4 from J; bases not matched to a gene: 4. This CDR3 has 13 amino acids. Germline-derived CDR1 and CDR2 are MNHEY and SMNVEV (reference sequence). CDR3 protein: CASRGQVSYGYTF. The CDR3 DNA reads TGTGCCAGCAGGGGACAGGTTAGCTATGGCTACACCTTC.

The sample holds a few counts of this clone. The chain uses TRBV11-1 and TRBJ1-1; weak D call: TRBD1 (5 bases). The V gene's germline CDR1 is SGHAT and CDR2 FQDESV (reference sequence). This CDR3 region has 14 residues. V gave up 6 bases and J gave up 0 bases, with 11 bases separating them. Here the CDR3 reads CASRKQDLNTEAFF. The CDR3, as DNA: TGTGCCAGCAGAAAACAGGATTTGAACACTGAAGCTTTCTTT.

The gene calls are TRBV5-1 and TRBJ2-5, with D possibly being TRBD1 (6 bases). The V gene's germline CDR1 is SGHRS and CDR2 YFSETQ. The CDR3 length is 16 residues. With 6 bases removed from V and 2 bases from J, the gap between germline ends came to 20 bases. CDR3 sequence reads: CASTWGPNREQETQYF. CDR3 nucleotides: TGCGCCAGCACCTGGGGTCCCAACAGGGAGCAAGAGACCCAGTACTTC.